This TCR beta chain was captured by sequencing in a study of blood T cell repertoires in COVID-19. Across the study: Samples of COVID-19 (acute and convalescent) were obtained from the United States, Italy and Spain. Sample material is recorded as cDNA or gDNA derived from T cells, B-cell-depleted T cells, or PBMCs.

The J segment lost 3 bases and the V segment lost 6 bases, leaving 13 bases of the junction unmatched. This CDR3 is built from 17 residues. Germline lookup yields CDR1 WSHSY and CDR2 SAAADI. In the study's own analysis: The assay estimated nucleated cells by amplifying reference gene primers. Sequencing used immunoSEQ multiplex PCR; TCRdb keeps in-frame clones, though not all of them. That table furnishes V, J and clone size, whereas the DNA furnished D and trimming. Of fewer than 100,000 clones listed, over 75% are singletons. Sequenced material: peripheral blood. The V call is TRBV10-2, the J call TRBJ1-4, with 7 nucleotides matching TRBD1. This TCR was sampled from a woman older than 75 with acute or convalescent COVID-19. The CDR3 DNA reads TGCGCCAGCAGGGAAACCGACAGGGTTTTTGCTAATGAAAAACTGTTTTTT. Protein product: CASRETDRVFANEKLFF.